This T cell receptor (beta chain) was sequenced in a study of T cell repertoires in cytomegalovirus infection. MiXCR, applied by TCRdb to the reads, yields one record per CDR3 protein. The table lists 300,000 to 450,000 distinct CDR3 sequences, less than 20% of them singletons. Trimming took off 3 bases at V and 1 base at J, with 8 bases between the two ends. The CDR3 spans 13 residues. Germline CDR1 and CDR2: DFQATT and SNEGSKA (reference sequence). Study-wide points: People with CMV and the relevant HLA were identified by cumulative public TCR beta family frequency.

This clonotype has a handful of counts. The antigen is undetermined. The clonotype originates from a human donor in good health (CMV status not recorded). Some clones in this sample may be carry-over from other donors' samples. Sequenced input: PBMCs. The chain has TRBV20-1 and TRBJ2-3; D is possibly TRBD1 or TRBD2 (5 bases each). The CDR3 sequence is CSARLGGTDTQYF. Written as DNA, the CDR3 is TGCAGTGCTAGGTTGGGGGGCACAGATACGCAGTATTTT.